One sample yielded the 16 T cell receptor beta chains listed below, sequenced in a study of T cells in Graves' hyperthyroidism and ophthalmopathy. RNA transcripts provided the source from which TCR beta CDR3 regions were amplified. HTBI primers were used for first-round RT-PCR of the TCR CDR3. A single record per CDR3 protein comes from TCRdb applying MiXCR to the multiplex PCR reads. The sample holds hundreds of thousands of distinct CDR3 sequences, roughly 15% seen once. What was sequenced was blood. The receptors come from a woman in her forties with Graves' ophthalmopathy.

This clonotype was picked up many times. This chain connects TRBV7-8 to TRBJ2-7; no definite D call. Per the germline V gene, CDR1 is SGHVS and CDR2 is FQNEAQ. The V end lost 8 bases, the J end lost 1 base, and 9 bases lay between the germline ends. The CDR3 is 12 amino acids. In nucleotides, the CDR3 is TGTGCCAGCTTAAGGGATTCCTACGAGCAGTACTTC. Translation gives CASLRDSYEQYF. Together with reference TRBV7-8 and TRBJ2-7, the CDR3 gives the full variable domain: GAGVSQSPRYKVAKRGQDVALRCDPISGHVSLFWYQQALGQGPEFLTYFQNEAQLDKSGLPSDRFFAERPEGSVSTLKIQRTQQEDSAVYLCASLRDSYEQYFGPGTRLTVT.

In this sample, this clonotype turned up many times. V usage is TRBV7-6 and J usage is TRBJ1-5; 8 bases match TRBD1. CDR1 and CDR2 from the germline V gene are SGHVS and FNYEAQ. The V and J ends lost 2 bases and 5 bases, in that order; junction bases with no gene match: 2. The CDR3 loop spans 14 amino acids. The CDR3 is CASSLQGADQPQHF. The DNA for the CDR3 is TGTGCCAGCAGCTTACAGGGGGCAGATCAGCCCCAGCATTTT.

There are a few counts of this clonotype. The chain carries TRBV3-1 and TRBJ2-5; 9 bases agree with TRBD1. V was clipped by 3 bases and J by 5 bases; unmatched bases: 13. The CDR3 spans 17 residues. CDR1 is LGHDT, CDR2 YNNKEL, per germline (reference sequence). The CDR3 loop reads CASSQFQGTGLYETQYF. CDR3 sequence (DNA): TGTGCCAGCAGCCAGTTTCAGGGGACAGGGTTGTACGAGACCCAGTACTTC.

This clonotype has ten or more counts. The V gene is TRBV7-2, the J gene TRBJ1-1; D is unclear. The CDR3 totals 12 residues. Germline V CDR1 and CDR2: SGHTA, FQGNSA. Trimming removed 5 bases at V and 11 bases at J, with 15 bases between. CDR3 DNA: TGTGCCAGCAGCACCAGTCGCGGGGTTGCTTTCTTT. It encodes CASSTSRGVAFF.

The gene calls are TRBV6-1 and TRBJ2-5, with D hard to call. CDR3 length equals 13 residues. The V gene lost 4 bases and the J gene lost 7 bases, with 13 bases spanning the gap. The germline CDR1 and CDR2 sequences are MNHNS and SASEGT. The CDR3 loop is CASSVGPRPTQYF. CDR3 sequence (DNA): TGTGCCAGCAGTGTTGGACCCCGCCCGACCCAGTACTTC.

This clonotype has ten or more counts. The chain joins TRBV6-1 to TRBJ1-5, with D possibly being TRBD1 (5 bases). V gave up 6 bases and J gave up 0 bases, with 18 bases separating them. CDR3 length: 17 residues. Per germline, CDR1 MNHNS and CDR2 SASEGT. The CDR3 here is CASSLDSGGYSNQPQHF. CDR3 coding DNA: TGTGCCAGCAGCCTCGACAGCGGGGGATATAGCAATCAGCCCCAGCATTTT.

The chain couples TRBV6-1 to TRBJ1-2, with 8 nucleotides matching TRBD1. The ends lost 5 bases at V and 4 bases at J; junction bases unmatched: 9. Germline loops: CDR1 MNHNS, CDR2 SASEGT. The CDR3 loop spans 15 amino acids. This CDR3 is CASSKDRASVYGYTF. In nucleotides, the CDR3 is TGTGCCAGCAGTAAGGACAGGGCGTCTGTCTATGGCTACACCTTC.

This clonotype was seen a handful of times. The V call is TRBV4-2, the J call TRBJ1-1; no reliable D call. Between the trimmed V and J ends, which lost 0 bases and 2 bases, there was a span of 10 bases. Germline V CDR1 and CDR2: LGHNA, YNFKEQ. The CDR3 extends over 15 amino acids. The chain's CDR3 is CASSQERAANTEAFF. The CDR3 coding sequence is TGTGCCAGCAGCCAAGAAAGGGCAGCCAACACTGAAGCTTTCTTT.

In its sample, this clonotype was seen a few times. The chain links TRBV3-1 to TRBJ1-5; tentatively, D is TRBD1 (5 bases). The V and J ends lost 1 base and 8 bases respectively, with 12 bases between them. The CDR3 loop spans 14 amino acids. Germline CDR1 LGHDT, CDR2 YNNKEL (reference sequence). The DNA of the CDR3 is TGTGCCAGCAGCCAAGGGGACCTTGGGGAGCCCCAGCATTTT. Protein product: CASSQGDLGEPQHF.

In its sample, this clonotype was seen many times. V gene TRBV4-3 combines with J gene TRBJ2-5; D tentatively fits TRBD1 or TRBD2 (5 bases each). This CDR3 has 15 amino acids. With 5 bases removed from V and 6 bases from J, the gap between germline ends came to 19 bases. Germline CDR1 is LGHNA and CDR2 is YSLEER. The CDR3 spells CASSERALGEKTQYF. The CDR3 nucleotides read TGCGCCAGCAGCGAAAGGGCGCTAGGGGAGAAGACCCAGTACTTC.

This clonotype appeared a single time. The chain carries TRBV5-1 and TRBJ2-7; D assignment may be TRBD1 or TRBD2 (7 bases each). This CDR3 has 14 residues. CDR1 and CDR2 (germline): SGHRS, YFSETQ. The germline V and J ends were trimmed by 3 bases and 5 bases, with 15 bases remaining between them. Here the CDR3 reads CASSSREGAHEQYF. The CDR3 coding sequence is TGCGCCAGCAGCTCCAGGGAGGGGGCACACGAGCAGTACTTC.

This clonotype came up many times. The chain employs TRBV12-3 or TRBV12-4 and TRBJ1-2; TRBD1 agrees at 7 bases. The CDR3 spans 15 residues. V shed 8 bases, J shed 2 bases, and the junction held 11 bases outside the gene matches. The CDR3 DNA reads as TGTGCCAGCCGAATTAACAGGGGCTCCAACTATGGCTACACCTTC. It translates to CASRINRGSNYGYTF.

The rearrangement uses TRBV28 and TRBJ1-1, with TRBD1 identical over 7 bases. Looked up from germline, CDR1 is MDHEN and CDR2 is SYDVKM. V was clipped by 5 bases and J by 8 bases; unmatched bases: 8. This CDR3 spans 13 amino acids. The CDR3 sequence is CASSVLRTGEAFF. The CDR3 coding sequence is TGTGCCAGCAGTGTGTTGAGGACAGGCGAAGCTTTCTTT.

V and J are TRBV2 and TRBJ2-4, with TRBD2 matching over 11 bases. Trimming cost V 7 bases and J 1 base; bases outside gene matches: 0. Germline-derived CDR1 and CDR2 are SNHLY and FYNNEI. CDR3 length: 14 residues. CDR3 residues: CASTSGRAKNIQYF. CDR3 nucleotide sequence: TGTGCCAGCACTAGCGGGAGGGCCAAAAACATTCAGTACTTC.

This clonotype was seen at least ten times. V gene TRBV6-2 or TRBV6-3 combines with J gene TRBJ2-5; D remains unclear. The V end lost 0 bases, the J end lost 2 bases, and 7 bases lay between the germline ends. This CDR3 spans 14 amino acids. Germline assignment: CDR1 MNHEY and CDR2 SVGEGT. The CDR3 sequence is CASSYSVEQETQYF. CDR3 sequence (DNA): TGTGCCAGCAGTTACTCGGTCGAACAAGAGACCCAGTACTTC.

In DNA, the CDR3 is TGTGCCAGCAGCTTAGCTAGCGGGAGCGCTTTTACCACGGGGGAGCTGTTTTTT. It yields the protein CASSLASGSAFTTGELFF. V is TRBV11-1 and J is TRBJ2-2, with 9 bases aligning to TRBD2. With 0 bases clipped from V and 8 bases from J, the junction kept 13 bases outside the gene matches. The germline V gene encodes CDR1 SGHAT and CDR2 FQDESV (reference sequence). The CDR3 runs 18 residues.